This T cell receptor beta chain originates from a study of neurological immune-mediated disorders. TCRdb re-called the 5' RACE reads with MiXCR, one entry per CDR3 protein. The table lists roughly 41,000 distinct CDR3 sequences, under 2% of them singletons. This clonotype showed up many times. The sequencing input was PBMCs. The source of this sequence is a woman aged 40 to 50 with multiple sclerosis.

CDR3 loop: CSASTGTGNEKLFF. For the CDR3, the DNA is TGCAGTGCTAGCACCGGGACAGGGAATGAAAAACTGTTTTTT. This sequence joins TRBV20-1 and TRBJ1-4; 9 bases line up with TRBD1. This CDR3 has 14 amino acids. V lost 3 bases, J lost 5 bases, and 4 bases stayed unmatched. Germline CDR1 reads DFQATT; CDR2 reads SNEGSKA (reference sequence).